The T cell receptor (beta chain) under discussion was sequenced for a study of cytomegalovirus exposure and HLA in healthy donors. Findings and caveats of the study: In a later analysis, a genetic analysis reported fewer productive-TCR N-insertions in an Asian-associated ancestry cluster than the cohort average. The classifier was said to identify cytomegalovirus status with high specificity and sensitivity. The study designated 150 to 200 TCR beta chains cytomegalovirus-associated.

All donors participated as healthy donors of bone marrow. With 60 Vbeta and 13 Jbeta primers, the PCR was carried out. The repertoire was sequenced with immunoSEQ multiplex PCR; TCRdb's copy has only in-frame clones and lacks some. The sample holds approximately 120,000 clones. Notes on this clone: Its cognate antigen is unknown.

J lost 6 bases, V lost 6 bases, and 2 bases had no gene match. Germline-derived CDR1 and CDR2 are ENHRY and SYGVKD. The CDR3 covers 12 residues. The gene calls are TRBV10-3 and TRBJ2-3; 8 bases agree with TRBD1. The sequenced sample consisted of PBMCs. This TCR came from a man aged 18-30 years in good health and CMV-seronegative. The CDR3 loop reads CAIRTGEDTQYF. As DNA, the CDR3 is TGTGCCATCAGGACAGGGGAGGATACGCAGTATTTT.